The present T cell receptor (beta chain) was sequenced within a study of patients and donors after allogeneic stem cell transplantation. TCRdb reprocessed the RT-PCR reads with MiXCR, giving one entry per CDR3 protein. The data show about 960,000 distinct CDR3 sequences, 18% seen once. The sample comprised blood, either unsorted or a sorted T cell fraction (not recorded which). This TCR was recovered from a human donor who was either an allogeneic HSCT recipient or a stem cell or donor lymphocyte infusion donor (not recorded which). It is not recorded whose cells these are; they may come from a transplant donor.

CDR3 region: CASSGGDPGTDTQYF. CDR3 nucleotides: TGTGCCAGCAGTGGAGGTGACCCCGGCACAGATACGCAGTATTTT. The chain joins TRBV5-6 to TRBJ2-3; D perhaps matches TRBD2 (5 bases). CDR1 and CDR2 (germline): SGHDT, YYEEEE. CDR3 length: 15 residues. V lost 5 bases and J 1 base, leaving 14 bases between the germline ends. Combining the CDR3 with reference TRBV5-6 and TRBJ2-3 gives the whole variable domain DAGVTQSPTHLIKTRGQQVTLRCSPKSGHDTVSWYQQALGQGPQFIFQYYEEEERQRGNFPDRFSGHQFPNYSSELNVNALLLGDSALYLCASSGGDPGTDTQYFGPGTRLTVL.